These T cell receptor beta chains were read from a single sample in a study of regulatory T cells in long-lasting Graves disease. TCRdb reanalysed the multiplex PCR reads using MiXCR and keeps one entry per CDR3 protein. The table lists around 450,000 distinct CDR3 sequences, 15% of them singletons, with under 9% in the top ten. The same specimen was also included in a second study, on T cells in Graves' hyperthyroidism and ophthalmopathy.

The specimen was peripheral blood mononuclear cells (PBMCs), collected at new diagnosis, from a patient treated with antithyroid drugs. All receptors derive from a woman between 35 and 50 years old with Graves disease. CDR3s include the opening cysteine and the closing phenylalanine or tryptophan. The D gene is left open where the match is weak. The size of a clone is reported for some rows only, either as once, few or many, or as a class for expanded clones.

j_gene	v_gene	d_gene	abundance	CDR3aa	CDR3nt
TRBJ2-1	TRBV2	TRBD1	many	CASTPDRGNEQFF	TGTGCCAGCACCCCGGACAGGGGCAATGAGCAGTTCTTC
TRBJ2-1	TRBV27	TRBD2	many	CASSPAGGDYNEQFF	TGTGCCAGCAGCCCCGCTGGGGGGGATTACAATGAGCAGTTCTTC
TRBJ2-4	TRBV2	.	many	CASRRGDEGIQYF	TGTGCCAGCCGCAGGGGGGATGAGGGCATTCAGTACTTC
TRBJ1-6	TRBV7-9	.	.	CASSSNIGGANSPLHF	TGTGCCAGCAGCTCTAACATCGGGGGGGCCAATTCACCCCTCCACTTT
TRBJ2-1	TRBV7-8	TRBD2	.	CASSLVAGGPYNEQFF	TGTGCCAGCAGCTTGGTAGCGGGAGGGCCCTACAATGAGCAGTTCTTC
TRBJ1-2	TRBV27	TRBD1	many	CASSLLSPAQGALGYTF	TGTGCCAGCAGTTTACTTTCTCCCGCACAGGGGGCGTTGGGCTACACCTTC
TRBJ2-1	TRBV11-2	TRBD2	many	CASRQAGPSGLRGYNEQFF	TGTGCCAGCAGGCAAGCGGGGCCTAGCGGCCTCCGGGGCTACAATGAGCAGTTCTTC
TRBJ2-3	TRBV6-1	.	.	CASSEGSLAGAFTDTQYF	TGTGCCAGCAGTGAAGGTTCCCTGGCAGGGGCTTTCACAGATACGCAGTATTTT
TRBJ1-5	TRBV5-5	.	.	CASSLENLGNQPQHF	TGTGCCAGCAGCTTGGAAAACTTGGGCAATCAGCCCCAGCATTTT
TRBJ2-3	TRBV29-1	TRBD2	.	CSAFAPETGGSSADTQYF	TGCAGCGCCTTTGCCCCCGAGACTGGCGGGAGTTCTGCAGATACGCAGTATTTT
TRBJ2-3	TRBV27	.	many	CASSSFTSTGTDTQYF	TGTGCCAGCAGTTCGTTCACAAGCACGGGGACAGATACGCAGTATTTT
TRBJ1-2	TRBV27	TRBD1	.	CASNLRGQINSNYGYTF	TGTGCCAGCAACCTTAGGGGACAGATTAATTCTAACTATGGCTACACCTTC
TRBJ2-3	TRBV5-1	TRBD2	many	CASSRTSGGGTDTQYF	TGCGCCAGCAGCCGGACTAGCGGAGGCGGCACAGATACGCAGTATTTT
TRBJ2-7	TRBV27	TRBD2	many	CASNNLGLAGSYEQYF	TGTGCCAGCAATAATCTTGGACTAGCGGGGTCCTACGAGCAGTACTTC
TRBJ2-3	TRBV24-1	.	many	CATSDPARGTDTQYF	TGTGCCACCAGTGACCCGGCCAGGGGCACAGATACGCAGTATTTT
TRBJ2-1	TRBV28	TRBD2	many	CASRGEELAGGIYEQFF	TGTGCCAGCAGGGGGGAGGAACTAGCGGGGGGGATCTATGAGCAGTTCTTC
TRBJ1-1	TRBV20-1	.	few	CSAIGSINTEAFF	TGCAGTGCTATAGGCAGCATAAACACTGAAGCTTTCTTT
TRBJ2-1	TRBV7-2	TRBD2	few	CASSLSLAGDGHEQFF	TGTGCCAGCAGCTTAAGCCTAGCGGGAGATGGGCATGAGCAGTTCTTC
TRBJ2-5	TRBV11-1	.	few	CASSHPIGTQYF	TGTGCCAGCAGCCACCCCATTGGGACCCAGTACTTC
TRBJ1-5	TRBV6-1	TRBD1	many	CASSPGQVSNQPQHF	TGTGCCAGCAGCCCGGGACAGGTTAGCAATCAGCCCCAGCATTTT
TRBJ1-4	TRBV5-8	TRBD1	many	CASSGRDRGREKLFF	TGTGCCAGCAGCGGGAGGGACAGGGGTCGTGAAAAACTGTTTTTT
TRBJ2-1	TRBV5-1	TRBD2	many	CASSQRTLAGGRREQFF	TGCGCCAGCAGCCAACGAACTCTAGCGGGAGGGCGTCGGGAGCAGTTCTTC
TRBJ1-2	TRBV28	TRBD1	many	CASSPPLATGDGYTF	TGTGCCAGCAGTCCCCCCTTAGCGACAGGGGATGGCTACACCTTC
TRBJ2-1	TRBV20-1	.	.	CSALADRDEQFF	TGCAGTGCCCTCGCCGACCGCGATGAGCAGTTCTTC
TRBJ1-2	TRBV9	.	many	CASSSHRRPPNNYGYTF	TGTGCCAGCAGCTCCCATCGTCGGCCTCCGAATAACTATGGCTACACCTTC
TRBJ1-3	TRBV4-3	.	.	CASSQDPPSSSGNTIYF	TGCGCCAGCAGCCAAGATCCACCCAGTTCCTCTGGAAACACCATATATTTT
TRBJ2-4	TRBV29-1	.	few	CSVMTDKNIQYF	TGCAGCGTTATGACAGACAAAAACATTCAGTACTTC
TRBJ2-5	TRBV5-1	.	.	CASSRVYGKIEKTQYF	TGCGCCAGCAGCCGGGTATATGGAAAAATTGAGAAGACCCAGTACTTC
TRBJ1-1	TRBV5-1	.	.	CASSLDAVGPGAFF	TGCGCCAGCAGCTTGGACGCTGTCGGACCGGGAGCTTTCTTT
TRBJ2-5	TRBV11-2	TRBD1	many	CASSPRDRVTETQYF	TGTGCCAGCAGCCCGCGGGACAGGGTCACCGAGACCCAGTACTTC
TRBJ2-7	TRBV11-2	.	many	CASSFSGEEQYF	TGTGCCAGCAGCTTTAGTGGGGAAGAGCAGTACTTC
TRBJ1-3	TRBV27	.	many	CASSDLQGTSGNTIYF	TGTGCCAGCAGCGACCTACAAGGAACCTCTGGAAACACCATATATTTT
TRBJ2-7	TRBV28	TRBD1	many	CASRQEGAQYEQYF	TGTGCCAGCAGACAAGAGGGGGCGCAGTACGAGCAGTACTTC
TRBJ1-3	TRBV28	.	few	CASTRWDGGNTIYF	TGTGCCAGCACCCGATGGGACGGGGGAAACACCATATATTTT
TRBJ2-1	TRBV7-2	.	many	CASSLGRSNEQFF	TGTGCCAGCAGCTTGGGGAGATCCAATGAGCAGTTCTTC
TRBJ2-2	TRBV7-8	TRBD2	many	CASSFSGSQTGELFF	TGTGCCAGCAGCTTCAGCGGGAGCCAGACCGGGGAGCTGTTTTTT
TRBJ2-2	TRBV11-3	.	many	CASSPLQSGAGELFF	TGTGCCAGCAGCCCACTCCAGTCGGGTGCCGGGGAGCTGTTTTTT
TRBJ1-2	TRBV5-4	TRBD1	.	CASSRDRGDSYGYTF	TGTGCCAGCAGCCGGGACAGGGGGGACTCGTATGGCTACACCTTC
TRBJ2-1	TRBV24-1	.	.	CATTEGPEQFF	TGTGCCACCACCGAGGGTCCTGAGCAGTTCTTC
TRBJ2-6	TRBV11-3	.	many	CASSVVGRTSGANVLTF	TGTGCCAGCAGCGTAGTGGGGAGGACCTCTGGGGCCAACGTCCTGACTTTC
TRBJ1-1	TRBV2	TRBD1	many	CATQTGVFGEAFF	TGTGCCACCCAGACAGGGGTATTCGGTGAAGCTTTCTTT
TRBJ2-2	TRBV20-1	.	.	CSARLGGLAQNTGELFF	TGCAGTGCTAGACTGGGGGGGCTAGCGCAGAACACCGGGGAGCTGTTTTTT
TRBJ1-4	TRBV7-2	.	few	CASSLATGPELFF	TGTGCCAGCAGCTTAGCGACGGGGCCGGAACTGTTTTTT
TRBJ2-1	TRBV6-1	TRBD2	.	CASSHRELAGTNEQFF	TGTGCCAGCAGCCATCGCGAACTAGCGGGAACCAATGAGCAGTTCTTC
TRBJ1-2	TRBV5-1	TRBD1	few	CASSLDEQGIYYGYTF	TGCGCCAGCAGCTTGGATGAACAGGGGATATACTATGGCTACACCTTC
TRBJ1-6	TRBV20-1	TRBD1	many	CSPWNRGLTYNSPLHF	TGCAGTCCGTGGAACAGGGGGCTCACCTATAATTCACCCCTCCACTTT
TRBJ2-5	TRBV4-1	.	.	CASSQGFGLQETQYF	TGCGCCAGCAGCCAAGGGTTTGGACTACAAGAGACCCAGTACTTC
TRBJ2-2	TRBV11-3	.	many	CASSFGGETGELFF	TGTGCCAGCAGCTTCGGGGGAGAAACCGGGGAGCTGTTTTTT
TRBJ2-1	TRBV2	.	many	CASSVSGPNNEQFF	TGTGCCAGCAGTGTTAGCGGTCCTAACAATGAGCAGTTCTTC
TRBJ2-1	TRBV24-1	.	few	CATSDPGTDISSYNEQFF	TGTGCCACCAGTGACCCCGGGACGGATATTAGCTCCTACAATGAGCAGTTCTTC
TRBJ1-3	TRBV11-2	.	many	CASSPRGLSGNTIYF	TGTGCCAGCAGCCCACGAGGACTCTCTGGAAACACCATATATTTT
TRBJ1-1	TRBV2	.	many	CASTRGQPNTEAFF	TGTGCCAGCACGAGAGGGCAGCCGAACACTGAAGCTTTCTTT
TRBJ2-7	TRBV20-1	TRBD2	.	CSAAPGLAAYEQYF	TGCAGTGCCGCTCCGGGACTAGCGGCTTACGAGCAGTACTTC
TRBJ1-2	TRBV30	TRBD1	many	CAWSLAGGGYTF	TGTGCCTGGAGTCTTGCAGGGGGTGGCTACACCTTC
TRBJ2-1	TRBV7-2	.	.	CASSLVSLGYNEQFF	TGTGCCAGCAGCTTAGTTAGTCTAGGTTACAATGAGCAGTTCTTC